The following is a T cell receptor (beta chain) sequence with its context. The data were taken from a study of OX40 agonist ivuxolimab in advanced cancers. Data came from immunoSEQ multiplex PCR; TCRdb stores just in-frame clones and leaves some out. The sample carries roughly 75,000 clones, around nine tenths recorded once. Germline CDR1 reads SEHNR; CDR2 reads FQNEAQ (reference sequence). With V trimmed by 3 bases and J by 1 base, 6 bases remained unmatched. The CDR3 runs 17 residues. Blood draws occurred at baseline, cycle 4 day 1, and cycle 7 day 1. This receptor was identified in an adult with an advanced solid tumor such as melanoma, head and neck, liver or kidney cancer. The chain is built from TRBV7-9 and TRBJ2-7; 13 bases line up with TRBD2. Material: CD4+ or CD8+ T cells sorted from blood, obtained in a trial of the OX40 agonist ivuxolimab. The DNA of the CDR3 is TGTGCCAGCAGCTTTGGGACTAGCGGGGCCGGATCCTACGAGCAGTACTTC. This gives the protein CASSFGTSGAGSYEQYF.